The clone carrying this T cell receptor beta chain came up a few times. The sample is drawn from a study of T-cell reconstitution after alpha-beta-depleted transplantation in children. Preparation of the TCRbeta library was carried out with unique molecular identifiers. TCRdb recomputed calls from the PCR reads with MiXCR, one row per CDR3 protein. This sample has over 150,000 distinct CDR3 sequences, with approximately 6.8% found just once. Germline lookup yields CDR1 SQVTM and CDR2 ANQGSEA. V trimming: 5 bases; J trimming: 3 bases; junction bases outside the gene matches: 10. The CDR3 consists of 15 residues.

The sample consisted of PBMCs from the stem cell graft donor, taken from the stem cell graft. This chain uses TRBV29-1 with TRBJ2-7; 10 nucleotides match TRBD1. The clonotype comes from a human donor who donated a stem cell graft to a child with Wiskott-Aldrich syndrome. The CDR3 sequence: CSVTYGTGDFYEQYF. The CDR3 DNA sequence: TGCAGCGTTACCTACGGGACAGGGGATTTCTACGAGCAGTACTTC.